The entry below gives a single T cell receptor beta chain sequence along with its context. Its antigen specificity is not known. Per-base quality was not reported, and no clone a single base away is much larger than it. Donors were around 37 systemically healthy Caucasian individuals from Russia aged roughly 6 to 95 years. Each donor gave ten milliliters of peripheral blood, collected into EDTA-treated Vacutainer tubes. PBMCs were isolated by Ficoll-Paque density-gradient centrifugation, with at least 7 million obtained per sample. Trizol reagent was used to extract total RNA from the PBMCs, yielding at least 5 micrograms per sample. For every donor, flow cytometry on a PBMC aliquot measured the percentage of naive CD45RAhigh/CD27high T cells. Libraries came from 5' RACE. Instrument on record: Illumina HiSeq 2500. A second PCR of about 7 to 12 cycles was run with a J-beta primer mix and a sample-barcoded 5' primer. A unique molecular identifier was introduced onto each TCR beta cDNA molecule by a template-switch 5' adaptor carrying 12 random nucleotides. Each sample yielded at least 2.5 million CDR3-containing paired-end reads. First-strand cDNA synthesis was performed from all RNA using the Mint cDNA synthesis kit, with priming by a TRBC-specific oligonucleotide. Following uracil-DNA glycosylase treatment, all cDNA underwent a first 18-cycle PCR with the universal primers M1SS and BC2_uni_R. The published analysis was carried out like this. For normalization, 1 million high-quality reads, each with a distinct molecular identifier, were randomly selected from each sample. Reads with shared molecular identifiers were discarded instead of being binned into consensus sequences. MiTCR, run with a Q25 quality threshold and the strictest error-elimination algorithm, handled CDR3 identification, clonotype clustering and error correction. A nonparametric unseen species model using Euler transformation provided a lower-bound estimate of total TCR beta diversity. TCRdb reworked the public reads: Q25 trimming with fastp, MiXCR clone assembly, productive beta chains retained. Every entry covers one CDR3 protein and lists the most common genes and DNA from its rows. The authors' filters were not applied to this entry. The sample records over a million distinct CDR3 sequences, more than 40% of which are singletons. The ten largest clones add up to approximately 20% of the sample.

The data derive from a study of blood T cells in healthy people across ages (dated by TCRdb to between 2014 and 2017). In the study overall: In model experiments, template switching captured roughly one uniquely barcoded TCR beta cDNA molecule for every two T cells. The study measured age-related changes in TCR beta repertoire diversity using deep sequencing normalized with unique cDNA molecular identifiers. Donors were grouped into four age groups: young (average roughly 15 years), middle-aged (about 40), aged (about 60) and long-lived (approximately 75). To avoid experimental bias, donors of different ages were spread randomly across the sequencing lanes. Using the same blood draw, the study looked at two additional independent replicas of 1 million unique cDNA reads for two donors, one aged 18 to 30 and the other aged 80 or older. What the research found in general, with its limitations: Because donor CMV infection status was unknown, age-related changes in expanded clonotypes were potentially confounded. There was a strong correlation between observed TCR beta diversity and the percentage of naive T cells measured by flow cytometry. Bulk unsorted PBMC profiling prevented conclusive comparison of naive and antigen-experienced compartments. Estimates of total diversity based on one million sequenced T cells were considered lower bounds and underestimates. Compared with the aged group, the long-lived group had more naive CD4+ T cells, fewer expanded clones and increased TCR diversity, suggesting age selection. Observed TCR beta diversity per million T cells fell roughly linearly with age, and a significant reduction was already apparent by age around 40.

V is clipped by 1 base and J by 15 bases, and the sequence between their germline boundaries is 16 bases long. The CDR3 measures 13 amino acids from cysteine to phenylalanine. CDR3 DNA only is kept here, 39 bases in frame from base 1. The germline V gene provides CDR1 SGHVS and CDR2 FQNEAQ. The chain was built from TRBV7-8 and TRBJ2-4; the D gene cannot be resolved beyond TRBD1 or TRBD2, each matching 5 bases. The clonotype was recovered from a woman between 55 and 75 years old in good health. Sequences were obtained from blood. The nucleotides are TGTGCCAGCAGCTTAGGGCCAGTGGGGACCCGGTACTTC. It specifies CASSLGPVGTRYF.